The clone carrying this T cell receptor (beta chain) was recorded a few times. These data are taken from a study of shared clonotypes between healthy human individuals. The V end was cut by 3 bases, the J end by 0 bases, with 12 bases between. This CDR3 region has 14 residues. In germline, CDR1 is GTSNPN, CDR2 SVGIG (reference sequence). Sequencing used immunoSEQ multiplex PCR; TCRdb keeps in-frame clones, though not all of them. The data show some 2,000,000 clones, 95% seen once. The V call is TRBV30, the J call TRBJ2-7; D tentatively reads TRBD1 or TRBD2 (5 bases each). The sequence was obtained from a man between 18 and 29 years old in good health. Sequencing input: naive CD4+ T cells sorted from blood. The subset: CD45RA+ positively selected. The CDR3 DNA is TGTGCCTGGAGCAACCGGGACGGCTCCTACGAGCAGTACTTC. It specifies CAWSNRDGSYEQYF.